This T cell receptor beta chain was retrieved from a study of blood T cell repertoires in COVID-19. Across the study: Donors in the United States, Italy and Spain gave samples during acute or convalescent COVID-19. PBMCs, B-cell-depleted T cells, or T cells provided the cDNA or gDNA that made up the material.

V shed 4 bases, J shed 2 bases, and the junction held 1 base outside the gene matches. The CDR3 is 14 residues long. Per the germline V gene, CDR1 is SGHTA and CDR2 is FQGNSA. In the study's own analysis: Reference gene primer amplification gave nucleated cell count estimates. Some clones are missing from TCRdb's copy, which holds only in-frame ones; the method was immunoSEQ multiplex PCR. V, J and clone size are those of that table, while D and trimming were read from the DNA. The data contain about 42,000 clones, approximately 90% of them seen just once; the ten biggest clones take up more than 20%.

This clonotype originated in an elderly woman in a cohort sampled during active or convalescent COVID-19. Sequenced material: peripheral blood. The chain employs TRBV7-2 and TRBJ1-2; 10 bases map to TRBD1. CDR3 sequence: CASSWDRGNYGYTF. The CDR3 coding sequence is TGTGCCAGCAGCTGGGACAGGGGAAACTATGGCTACACCTTC.